This TCR beta chain was identified during a study of response to subunit inactivated influenza vaccine. TCRdb recomputed calls from the RT-PCR reads with MiXCR, one row per CDR3 protein. The sample lists approximately 520,000 distinct CDR3 sequences, more than 15% seen once, with less than 4% in the top ten. This CDR3 has 12 amino acids. Germline CDR1 and CDR2: LNHNV and YYDKDF (reference sequence). Trimming pared 0 bases from V and 5 bases from J, leaving 4 bases between. This clonotype was counted a few times. The sequence was collected from a man aged 50 to 75 who received an inactivated influenza vaccine. The chain uses TRBV15 and TRBJ1-2; D gene ambiguous. Source: CD4+ T cells sorted from PBMCs, taken around 25 months after vaccination. CDR3 loop: CATSRESYGYTF. Written as DNA, the CDR3 is TGTGCCACCAGCAGAGAGAGTTATGGCTACACCTTC.